These T cell receptor beta chains were read from a single sample in a study of blood T cell repertoires in COVID-19. Sequenced by immunoSEQ multiplex PCR; TCRdb stores in-frame clones only, minus some. The sample includes over 250,000 clones, roughly 80% of them seen just once. The sample was PBMCs or T cells enriched from blood (not recorded which). The source of these receptors is a man aged 40-49 years who had been exposed to COVID-19. Each CDR3 is given with its conserved first and last residue. A D gene is named only where the DNA matches it firmly. Size is stated for part of the rows, as once, few or many counts, or as a class when the clone is expanded.

D | size | J | V | CDR3 | DNA
NA | NA | TRBJ1-3 | TRBV5-1 | CASRQAAGNTIYF | TGCGCCAGCAGACAGGCGGCCGGAAACACCATATATTTT
NA | NA | TRBJ1-2 | TRBV18 | CASSPDKNYGYTF | TGTGCCAGCTCACCCGACAAAAACTATGGCTACACCTTC
NA | NA | TRBJ1-2 | TRBV27 | CASKQGQDYGYTF | TGTGCCAGCAAACAGGGCCAGGACTATGGCTACACCTTC
NA | NA | TRBJ2-3 | TRBV19 | CASSGATDTQYF | TGTGCCAGTAGTGGGGCCACAGATACGCAGTATTTT
NA | NA | TRBJ1-5 | TRBV15 | CATSRGGWGTGSNQPQHF | TGTGCCACCAGCAGAGGGGGATGGGGAACGGGGAGCAATCAGCCCCAGCATTTT
NA | few | TRBJ1-1 | TRBV7-9 | CASSLEGGRPNTEAFF | TGTGCCAGCAGCTTAGAGGGTGGGAGACCGAACACTGAAGCTTTCTTT
NA | NA | TRBJ1-2 | TRBV7-9 | CASSLRQGGEKNGYTF | TGTGCCAGCAGCTTAAGGCAGGGTGGGGAAAAAAATGGCTACACCTTC
NA | NA | TRBJ2-7 | TRBV11-3 | CASSLVDSSYEQYF | TGTGCCAGCAGCTTAGTGGACAGCTCCTACGAGCAGTACTTC
NA | NA | TRBJ1-2 | TRBV30 | CAWSPTGLYGYTF | TGTGCCTGGAGCCCGACAGGCCTCTATGGCTACACCTTC
TRBD1 | NA | TRBJ2-5 | TRBV5-1 | CASSPKPTGGVETQYF | TGCGCCAGCAGCCCGAAACCGACAGGGGGCGTGGAGACCCAGTACTTC
NA | NA | TRBJ2-7 | TRBV29-1 | CSVGADLSRYEQYF | TGCAGCGTTGGGGCAGACCTTTCCAGATACGAGCAGTACTTC
NA | NA | TRBJ2-5 | TRBV5-1 | CASSLAVGVGQETQYF | TGCGCCAGCAGCTTGGCAGTAGGGGTGGGGCAAGAGACCCAGTACTTC
NA | NA | TRBJ2-1 | TRBV5-1 | CASSVSYNEQFF | TGCGCCAGCAGCGTTAGCTACAATGAGCAGTTCTTC
NA | NA | TRBJ1-1 | TRBV7-3 | CASSTGSANTEAFF | TGTGCCAGCAGTACAGGGTCGGCGAACACTGAAGCTTTCTTT
NA | NA | TRBJ1-5 | TRBV5-6 | CASSEGGNQPQHF | TGTGCCAGCAGCGAGGGAGGCAATCAGCCCCAGCATTTT
NA | NA | TRBJ1-4 | TRBV5-6 | CASSRLDRRDGKLFF | TGTGCCAGCAGCCGCCTGGACAGAAGGGACGGAAAACTGTTTTTT
NA | NA | TRBJ1-4 | TRBV14 | CASSPNFGEKLFF | TGTGCCAGCAGCCCGAATTTCGGTGAAAAACTGTTTTTT
TRBD1 | NA | TRBJ1-1 | TRBV14 | CASSQSRTGEAFF | TGTGCCAGCAGCCAAAGCCGGACAGGGGAAGCTTTCTTT
NA | NA | TRBJ1-4 | TRBV18 | CASSPDGNEKLFF | TGTGCCAGCTCACCCGACGGGAATGAAAAACTGTTTTTT
NA | NA | TRBJ1-5 | TRBV6-5 | CASTPRGGQPQHF | TGTGCCAGCACCCCTAGGGGTGGCCAGCCCCAGCATTTT
NA | NA | TRBJ2-2 | TRBV19 | CASHQKAGPNTGELFF | TGTGCCAGTCACCAGAAAGCGGGCCCTAACACCGGGGAGCTGTTTTTT
TRBD1 | NA | TRBJ2-3 | TRBV2 | CASRSTGYEDTQYF | TGTGCCAGCAGATCGACAGGGTATGAAGATACGCAGTATTTT
TRBD1 | NA | TRBJ2-7 | TRBV9 | CASSAQGVHGEQYF | TGTGCCAGCAGCGCCCAGGGGGTCCACGGCGAGCAGTACTTC
TRBD2 | NA | TRBJ2-7 | TRBV9 | CASSVGGRAPYEQYF | TGTGCCAGCAGCGTTGGCGGGAGGGCCCCCTACGAGCAGTACTTC
TRBD1 | NA | TRBJ2-7 | TRBV19 | CATGQGKPYEQYF | TGTGCCACCGGACAGGGGAAGCCCTACGAGCAGTACTTC
NA | NA | TRBJ2-1 | TRBV6-5 | CASIPRVHNYNEQFF | TGTGCCAGCATCCCCCGGGTTCACAACTACAATGAGCAGTTCTTC
TRBD2 | once | TRBJ2-3 | TRBV3-1/TRBV3-2 | CASLGGIGTDTQYF | TGTGCCAGCCTGGGGGGGATTGGCACAGATACGCAGTATTTT
NA | NA | TRBJ2-5 | TRBV7-8 | CASSPSPDREETQYF | TGTGCCAGCAGCCCAAGTCCTGACAGAGAAGAGACCCAGTACTTC
NA | NA | TRBJ2-1 | TRBV11-3 | CASSSTNSYNEQFF | TGTGCCAGCAGCTCTACCAACTCCTACAATGAGCAGTTCTTC
NA | NA | TRBJ1-2 | TRBV7-2 | CASSSQGHWASF | TGTGCCAGCAGCTCCCAGGGACACTGGGCCAGCTTC
TRBD1 | NA | TRBJ2-3 | TRBV18 | CASSPPTGPDTQYF | TGTGCCAGCTCACCCCCGACAGGGCCAGATACGCAGTATTTT